Following are 27 T cell receptor beta chains from one sample sequenced in a study of blood T cell dynamics during melanoma immunotherapy. Time point given: week 3, after first cycle of checkpoint inhibitor. Sequencing used immunoSEQ multiplex PCR; TCRdb keeps in-frame clones, though not all of them. The sample consists of about 7,300 clones, 81% of them appearing once. Sequences were derived from blood, sampled from a patient treated with checkpoint blockade. The receptor source for this set is a human donor with melanoma.

This chain connects TRBV5-4 to TRBJ1-3, with D maybe TRBD1 (5 bases). The V gene's germline CDR1 is SGHNT and CDR2 YYREEE (reference sequence). The V gene lost 4 bases and the J gene lost 3 bases, with 11 bases spanning the gap. This CDR3 region has 14 residues. The CDR3 DNA reads TGTGCCAGCAGCATAGGGGACGTTGGAAACACCATATATTTT. Translating gives CASSIGDVGNTIYF.

The V call is TRBV29-1, the J call TRBJ1-2; 7 bases line up with TRBD1. The V and J ends lost 5 bases and 0 bases, in that order; junction bases with no gene match: 12. The CDR3 contains 16 residues. CDR1 is SQVTM and CDR2 is ANQGSEA in the germline V gene. CDR3 DNA: TGCAGCGTTAGGGGCCAGGGGGAAAGGCCTAACTATGGCTACACCTTC. Residues: CSVRGQGERPNYGYTF.

This clone has only a few counts. The chain joins TRBV13 to TRBJ1-6; no firm D call. The CDR3 totals 14 residues. Trimming pared 1 base from V and 5 bases from J, leaving 6 bases between. Germline CDR1 PRHDT, CDR2 FYEKMQ (reference sequence). The CDR3 DNA sequence: TGTGCCAGCAGCTTAGCGGGGAATAATTCACCCCTCCACTTT. Amino acid sequence: CASSLAGNNSPLHF.

With respect to this clone: The junction and the germline gene differ at one end; a read error may be behind it. V and J are TRBV7-9 and TRBJ2-5; 8 positions match TRBD1. The CDR3 consists of 14 residues. Germline lookup yields CDR1 SEHNR and CDR2 FQNEAQ (reference sequence). CDR3 DNA: TGTGCCAGCAGCCAACAGGGGGTGACAGGCGCAAAGGACTTC. This encodes CASSQQGVTGAKDF.

This rearrangement joins TRBV14 to TRBJ2-7; possible D gene TRBD1, 6 bases. Germline CDR1 reads SGHDN; CDR2 reads FVKESK. V shed 4 bases and J shed 3 bases, with 13 bases lying between them. CDR3 size: 14 residues. CDR3 loop: CASSPNLRGYEQYF. CDR3 nucleotides: TGTGCCAGCAGCCCCAACCTCAGGGGCTACGAGCAGTACTTC.

This clone came up a few times. The chain links TRBV6-4 to TRBJ1-5; D is uncertain. Germline CDR1 and CDR2: MRHNA and SNTAGT. The CDR3 extends over 13 amino acids. V was shortened by 2 bases and J by 0 bases, with 2 bases between the two germline ends. The CDR3 here is CASSDNSNQPQHF. The CDR3 region has the DNA TGTGCCAGCAGTGACAATAGCAATCAGCCCCAGCATTTT.

V and J are TRBV9 and TRBJ2-7; weak D call: TRBD2 (5 bases). This CDR3 is 14 amino acids long. Trimming left V 4 bases short and J 2 bases short, with 13 bases between. Germline assignment: CDR1 SGDLS and CDR2 YYNGEE. The CDR3 bases are TGTGCCAGCAGCCCGAGGTCCGGGGCCTACGAGCAGTACTTC. It yields the protein CASSPRSGAYEQYF.

This rearrangement joins TRBV30 to TRBJ2-5; D unclear. The end of the DNA fits TRBJ2-7 better, so the J call may be wrong. Per germline, CDR1 GTSNPN and CDR2 SVGIG (reference sequence). The CDR3 consists of 12 residues. CDR3 amino acids: CAWSVREYEQYF. DNA for the CDR3: TGTGCCTGGAGTGTACGAGAATACGAGCAGTACTTC.

The chain has TRBV6-1 and TRBJ1-2; unclear D gene. The germline V gene encodes CDR1 MNHNS and CDR2 SASEGT. V was cut by 3 bases and J by 1 base, with 3 bases left in between. The CDR3 contains 12 residues. This CDR3 is CASSDYNYGYTF. CDR3 bases: TGTGCCAGCAGTGACTATAACTATGGCTACACCTTC.

The V and J genes are TRBV5-5 and TRBJ2-6; D not certain. The CDR3 spans 14 residues. The V gene's germline CDR1 is SGHKS and CDR2 YYEKEE (reference sequence). The V end was cut by 2 bases, the J end by 0 bases, with 3 bases between. The CDR3 is CASSFVSGANVLTF. The CDR3 region has the DNA TGTGCCAGCAGCTTCGTCTCTGGGGCCAACGTCCTGACTTTC. The full variable domain, rest sourced from reference TRBV5-5 and TRBJ2-6, is DAGVTQSPTHLIKTRGQQVTLRCSPISGHKSVSWYQQVLGQGPQFIFQYYEKEERGRGNFPDRFSARQFPNYSSELNVNALLLGDSALYLCASSFVSGANVLTFGAGSRLTVL.

This rearrangement joins TRBV7-2 to TRBJ2-3; maybe TRBD2 (6 bases). CDR3 length equals 14 residues. V lost 5 bases and J lost 4, with 13 bases in between. CDR1 is SGHTA and CDR2 is FQGNSA in the germline V gene. The DNA of the CDR3 is TGTGCCAGCAGCCCGCACCGACTAGCAGATACGCAGTATTTT. Translating it yields CASSPHRLADTQYF. Combining the CDR3 with reference TRBV7-2 and TRBJ2-3 gives the whole variable domain GAGVSQSPSNKVTEKGKDVELRCDPISGHTALYWYRQSLGQGLEFLIYFQGNSAPDKSGLPSDRFSAERTGGSVSTLTIQRTQQEDSAVYLCASSPHRLADTQYFGPGTRLTVL.

The J gene is TRBJ1-1, the V gene TRBV7-9; the D is unclear. The germline V gene has CDR1 SEHNR and CDR2 FQNEAQ (reference sequence). The V gene lost 5 bases and the J gene lost 11 bases, with 15 bases spanning the gap. This CDR3 spans 12 amino acids. The CDR3 DNA follows: TGTGCCAGCAGCCCTACGGGTAAACCCGCTTTCTTT. It encodes CASSPTGKPAFF.

This chain links TRBV19 with TRBJ2-3; D ambiguous. CDR3 length: 16 amino acids. Germline values: CDR1 LNHDA, CDR2 SQIVND (reference sequence). Trimming removed 1 base from V and 4 bases from J, with 15 bases in between. CDR3 region: CASSIGRLTRADTQYF. The CDR3 bases are TGTGCCAGTAGTATAGGGCGACTCACAAGGGCAGATACGCAGTATTTT.

The chain couples TRBV7-2 to TRBJ2-6; 10 bases are shared with TRBD2. Germline assignment: CDR1 SGHTA and CDR2 FQGNSA. The V and J ends lost 4 bases and 0 bases, in that order; junction bases with no gene match: 0. The length of the CDR3 is 16 residues. The CDR3 here is CASSSSGGSGANVLTF. CDR3 DNA sequence: TGTGCCAGCAGCTCTAGCGGGGGCTCTGGGGCCAACGTCCTGACTTTC. The complete variable domain, with remaining parts taken from reference TRBV7-2 and TRBJ2-6, reads GAGVSQSPSNKVTEKGKDVELRCDPISGHTALYWYRQSLGQGLEFLIYFQGNSAPDKSGLPSDRFSAERTGGSVSTLTIQRTQQEDSAVYLCASSSSGGSGANVLTFGAGSRLTVL.

CDR3 DNA sequence: TGTGCCAGCAGCCAGGACAGGGGTTCCTACGAGCAGTACTTC. Translating gives CASSQDRGSYEQYF. The chain has TRBV14 and TRBJ2-7, with TRBD1 matching 9 bases. There are 14 residues in the CDR3. Germline V gives CDR1 SGHDN, CDR2 FVKESK. J gave up 1 base and V 3 bases, and 1 base lay outside the gene matches.

The chain has TRBV5-4 and TRBJ1-2, with D possibly TRBD1 on 5 matching bases. CDR1 and CDR2 from the germline V gene are SGHNT and YYREEE (reference sequence). The CDR3 is 14 amino acids. Between the trimmed V and J ends, which lost 0 bases and 4 bases, there was a span of 10 bases. The CDR3: CASSLDRDSYGYTF. As DNA, the CDR3 is TGTGCCAGCAGCTTGGATAGGGACTCCTATGGCTACACCTTC.

CDR3 coding DNA: TGTGCCAGCTCACCAGGTAGTGGGAGCTCTGGGGCCAACGTCCTGACTTTC. Protein sequence: CASSPGSGSSGANVLTF. This rearrangement joins TRBV18 to TRBJ2-6; D might be TRBD2 (5 bases). V was pared by 2 bases and J by 0 bases, with 11 bases between. The CDR3 length is 17 residues. The germline V gene has CDR1 KGHSH and CDR2 LQKENI. Variable domain in full (rest from reference TRBV18 and TRBJ2-6): NAGVMQNPRHLVRRRGQEARLRCSPMKGHSHVYWYRQLPEEGLKFMVYLQKENIIDESGMPKERFSAEFPKEGPSILRIQQVVRGDSAAYFCASSPGSGSSGANVLTFGAGSRLTVL.

This clone was seen more than once but under ten times. The chain has TRBV10-2 and TRBJ1-4, with D possibly TRBD1 on 6 matching bases. The V end lost 7 bases, the J end lost 7 bases, and 16 bases lay between the germline ends. The CDR3 spans 14 residues. Germline V gene lookup returns CDR1 WSHSY and CDR2 SAAADI. The CDR3 protein is CASIGQTRGEKLFF. For the CDR3, the DNA is TGCGCCAGCATTGGACAGACTAGAGGTGAAAAACTGTTTTTT.

The chain recombines TRBV2 with TRBJ1-3; D is unresolved. The CDR3 totals 14 residues. CDR1 is SNHLY, CDR2 FYNNEI, per germline. V was shortened by 7 bases and J by 2 bases, with 12 bases between the two germline ends. The CDR3 protein is CASTNPTPGNTIYF. CDR3 sequence (DNA): TGTGCCAGCACAAACCCGACACCTGGAAACACCATATATTTT.

V is TRBV6-5 and J is TRBJ2-2; the match to TRBD2 covers 7 bases. This CDR3 contains 15 residues. The germline V gene has CDR1 MNHEY and CDR2 SVGAGI. The V gene end was trimmed by 6 bases and the J gene end by 4 bases; junction bases not matched to a gene: 8. The CDR3 DNA is TGTGCCAGCAGCCCCGGGGGGATTAGCACCGGGGAGCTGTTTTTT. Translated: CASSPGGISTGELFF.

The chain carries TRBV28 and TRBJ1-2; TRBD1 matches 7 bases. Germline V gene sequence: CDR1 MDHEN, CDR2 SYDVKM. CDR3 length: 15 amino acids. With 4 bases clipped from V and 3 bases from J, the junction kept 8 bases outside the gene matches. The CDR3 reads CASSWPQGQDYGYTF. The CDR3 DNA sequence: TGTGCCAGCAGTTGGCCACAGGGGCAGGACTATGGCTACACCTTC.

V usage is TRBV13 and J usage is TRBJ1-4; TRBD1 agrees at 9 bases. The germline V gene has CDR1 PRHDT and CDR2 FYEKMQ (reference sequence). There are 15 residues in the CDR3. The V segment lost 5 bases and the J segment 8 bases; nucleotides outside the gene matches: 9. In DNA, the CDR3 is TGTGCCAGCAGCCGCTTAGGGACAGGGAGAGAAAAACTGTTTTTT. The encoded protein is CASSRLGTGREKLFF.

The J gene is TRBJ2-3, the V gene TRBV9; D is perhaps TRBD1 (6 bases). The V and J ends lost 3 bases and 2 bases respectively, with 28 bases between them. This CDR3 spans 20 amino acids. CDR1 is SGDLS, CDR2 YYNGEE, per germline. The CDR3 reads CASSATKDRTVSRDTDTQYF. The CDR3 region has the DNA TGTGCCAGCAGCGCAACCAAAGACCGGACAGTCTCACGCGACACAGATACGCAGTATTTT.

V usage is TRBV7-3 and J usage is TRBJ2-5, with TRBD1 as a possible D gene (6 bases). The germline V gene has CDR1 SGHTA and CDR2 FQGTGA. The germline V and J ends were trimmed by 5 bases and 5 bases, with 15 bases remaining between them. The CDR3 has 14 residues. The CDR3: CASSPGQLWETQYF. The CDR3 DNA is TGTGCCAGCAGCCCAGGACAGCTTTGGGAGACCCAGTACTTC.

The chain links TRBV5-4 to TRBJ1-2, with a tentative D call TRBD1 (5 bases). Germline V gene data show CDR1 as SGHNT and CDR2 as YYREEE (reference sequence). CDR3 length equals 13 residues. V shed 2 bases and J shed 1 base, with 6 bases lying between them. CDR3 residues: CASSLDSNYGYTF. As DNA, the CDR3 is TGTGCCAGCAGCTTAGACAGTAACTATGGCTACACCTTC. The full variable domain, its missing parts supplied by reference TRBV5-4 and TRBJ1-2, is ETGVTQSPTHLIKTRGQQVTLRCSSQSGHNTVSWYQQALGQGPQFIFQYYREEENGRGNFPPRFSGLQFPNYSSELNVNALELDDSALYLCASSLDSNYGYTFGSGTRLTVV.

Notes on this clone: Other nucleotide sequences from this sample produce the same CDR3. This rearrangement joins TRBV28 to TRBJ1-5; D remains ambiguous. From germline, CDR1 is MDHEN and CDR2 SYDVKM. The V end lost 3 bases, the J end lost 0 bases, and 6 bases lay between the germline ends. CDR3 length equals 14 residues. As DNA, the CDR3 is TGTGCCAGCAGTTTGTCCCATAGCAATCAGCCCCAGCATTTT. Its translation: CASSLSHSNQPQHF.

The chain links TRBV6-5 to TRBJ2-2; 8 nucleotides line up with TRBD2. The CDR3 covers 16 residues. Trimming took 0 bases from V and 4 from J; bases not matched to a gene: 4. The germline CDR1 and CDR2 sequences are MNHEY and SVGAGI. Written as DNA, the CDR3 is TGTGCCAGCAGTTACTCTAGCGGGGTAACCACCGGGGAGCTGTTTTTT. Protein sequence: CASSYSSGVTTGELFF.